The rows below give T cell receptor beta chains drawn from one sample of a study of blood T cell repertoires in COVID-19. Using immunoSEQ multiplex PCR, the repertoire was profiled, and TCRdb retains in-frame clones only, with some absent. Among about 380,000 clones, around 87% were seen once, and the ten largest hold 1% to 1.5%. The sample consisted of PBMCs or T cells enriched from blood (not recorded which). The origin of the receptors is a man aged 30-40 years who had recovered from COVID-19. Both conserved end residues are part of each CDR3. Fields, in order: J gene, clone size, V gene, D gene, CDR3 protein, CDR3 DNA. D genes are given only for firm matches. Size tells how often a clone was seen (once, few, many) or the class of an expanded clone, and some rows leave it out.

>TRBJ1-1|.|TRBV5-5|.
CASSPPGGHTEAFF
TGTGCCAGCAGCCCCCCCGGCGGCCACACTGAAGCTTTCTTT
>TRBJ2-7|.|TRBV10-3|.
CAIRGFVGGYEQYF
TGTGCCATCAGGGGTTTTGTGGGGGGCTACGAGCAGTACTTC
>TRBJ2-7|.|TRBV6-5|TRBD1
CASSRQGSYEQYF
TGTGCCAGCAGTCGACAGGGTTCCTACGAGCAGTACTTC
>TRBJ1-1|.|TRBV7-3|.
CASSLDPLTGGNTEAFF
TGTGCCAGCAGCCTCGACCCTCTGACAGGAGGAAACACTGAAGCTTTCTTT
>TRBJ2-2|.|TRBV19|TRBD1
CASSTNRGAVFF
TGTGCCAGTAGTACCAACAGGGGAGCAGTGTTTTTT
>TRBJ1-1|.|TRBV12-3/TRBV12-4|TRBD1
CASSPDRGLVAFF
TGTGCCAGCAGTCCGGACAGGGGGCTAGTAGCTTTCTTT
>TRBJ1-2|few|TRBV18|TRBD1
CASSPLQGAKYGYTF
TGTGCCAGCTCTCCTTTACAGGGGGCGAAGTATGGCTACACCTTC
>TRBJ2-7|.|TRBV19|TRBD2
CASMERGTYEQYF
TGTGCCAGTATGGAGCGGGGAACCTACGAGCAGTACTTC
>TRBJ1-2|.|TRBV7-8|.
CASSSRQGGKGYTF
TGTGCCAGCAGCTCCCGGCAGGGTGGAAAAGGCTACACCTTC
>TRBJ2-1|.|TRBV2|.
CASSGTGAYNEQFF
TGTGCCAGCAGTGGTACGGGGGCCTACAATGAGCAGTTCTTC
>TRBJ2-5|.|TRBV2|.
CASGPGIFQETQYF
TGTGCCAGCGGGCCCGGGATTTTTCAAGAGACCCAGTACTTC
>TRBJ1-6|.|TRBV7-9|.
CASSPIGTGGNSPLHF
TGTGCCAGCAGCCCTATCGGGACTGGCGGTAATTCACCCCTCCACTTT
>TRBJ1-2|.|TRBV9|.
CASSDNTF
TGTGCCAGCAGCGACAACACCTTC
>TRBJ1-5|.|TRBV28|.
CASSFPSNQPQHF
TGTGCCAGCAGTTTCCCCTCCAATCAGCCCCAGCATTTT
>TRBJ1-5|.|TRBV19|.
CASTPQIASGDNQPQHF
TGTGCCAGTACCCCCCAAATTGCTAGCGGGGACAATCAGCCCCAGCATTTT
>TRBJ1-5|.|TRBV18|.
CASSLTVDSNQPQHF
TGTGCCAGCTCCCTGACAGTCGATAGCAATCAGCCCCAGCATTTT
>TRBJ1-1|.|TRBV5-1|TRBD1
CASSLGDRGLNTEAFF
TGCGCCAGCAGCTTGGGGGACAGGGGGTTGAACACTGAAGCTTTCTTT
>TRBJ2-2|.|TRBV9|TRBD2
CASSVVDSGGTTNTGELFF
TGTGCCAGCAGCGTAGTGGATAGCGGGGGTACTACGAACACCGGGGAGCTGTTTTTT
>TRBJ1-2|.|TRBV9|.
CASSVGSGYGYTF
TGTGCCAGCAGCGTCGGCAGCGGCTATGGCTACACCTTC
>TRBJ1-4|once|TRBV2|TRBD1
CASSGTGAEKLFF
TGTGCCAGCAGTGGGACAGGGGCTGAAAAACTGTTTTTT
>TRBJ1-2|.|TRBV4-2|.
CASSQALYGYTF
TGTGCCAGCAGCCAAGCCCTGTATGGCTACACCTTC
>TRBJ1-2|few|TRBV4-3|.
CASSHSNYGYTF
TGCGCCAGCAGCCATAGTAACTATGGCTACACCTTC
>TRBJ2-1|.|TRBV4-1|.
CASSLYDNEQFF
TGCGCCAGCAGTCTCTACGACAATGAGCAGTTCTTC
>TRBJ1-5|.|TRBV2|TRBD1
CASSRTGGLQPQHF
TGTGCCAGCAGTCGGACAGGGGGCTTGCAGCCCCAGCATTTT
>TRBJ2-6|.|TRBV30|.
CAWSVGAGANVLTF
TGTGCCTGGAGTGTAGGGGCCGGGGCCAACGTCCTGACTTTC
>TRBJ2-2|.|TRBV6-5|TRBD1
CASSYSRRGLTGELFF
TGTGCCAGCAGTTACTCTCGCAGGGGGCTTACCGGGGAGCTGTTTTTT
>TRBJ1-1|.|TRBV4-2|.
CASSQEMWQSNTEAFF
TGTGCCAGCAGCCAAGAAATGTGGCAGTCAAACACTGAAGCTTTCTTT
>TRBJ1-3|once|TRBV29-1|.
CSVLRGHSSGNTIYF
TGCAGCGTTCTCCGCGGACACAGCTCTGGAAACACCATATATTTT
>TRBJ2-4|.|TRBV6-5|.
CASSSGFLAKNIQYF
TGTGCCAGCAGTTCCGGGTTTCTAGCCAAAAACATTCAGTACTTC
>TRBJ1-5|.|TRBV6-1|.
CASSEMGGRIDNQPQHF
TGTGCCAGCAGTGAAATGGGCGGGAGGATTGACAATCAGCCCCAGCATTTT
>TRBJ1-2|.|TRBV2|.
CASSERGSSYGYTF
TGTGCCAGCAGTGAAAGGGGATCAAGCTATGGCTACACCTTC
>TRBJ1-2|.|TRBV30|.
CAWSSQGGNYGYTF
TGTGCCTGGAGTTCCCAGGGAGGCAACTATGGCTACACCTTC
>TRBJ1-3|.|TRBV28|.
CAIRGLPGNTIYF
TGTGCCATTAGGGGCCTCCCTGGAAACACCATATATTTT
>TRBJ1-2|few|TRBV29-1|.
CSVEDKNSYGYTF
TGCAGCGTTGAAGATAAAAACAGCTATGGCTACACCTTC
>TRBJ2-2|.|TRBV19|.
CASSMGQGYTGELFF
TGTGCCAGTAGTATGGGGCAGGGATACACCGGGGAGCTGTTTTTT
>TRBJ2-7|.|TRBV28|.
CASMTVLNEQYF
TGTGCCAGCATGACAGTTCTTAACGAGCAGTACTTC
>TRBJ1-3|.|TRBV25-1|TRBD1
CASSGPDRESSGNTIYF
TGTGCCAGCAGTGGACCCGACAGGGAAAGTTCTGGAAACACCATATATTTT
>TRBJ2-3|many|TRBV4-2|.
CASSQDWGRGGGDTQYF
TGTGCCAGCAGCCAAGATTGGGGGCGAGGCGGGGGAGATACGCAGTATTTT